This T cell receptor (beta chain) was observed in a study of blood T cell repertoires in COVID-19. About the study: Italy, Spain and the United States were the sources of the convalescent and acute COVID-19 samples. In each case, the material was cDNA or gDNA derived from T cells, B-cell-depleted T cells, or PBMCs.

Germline assignment: CDR1 SNHLY and CDR2 FYNNEI. V gave up 6 bases and J gave up 0 bases, with 5 bases separating them. The CDR3 runs to 12 residues. Methods used by the authors: Nucleated cell counts were estimated from reference gene primer amplification. The protocol was immunoSEQ multiplex PCR, while the TCRdb copy is restricted to in-frame clones and leaves out a portion. V and J calls and clone size follow that table, whereas D and trimming were derived from the DNA. The sample holds about 280,000 clones, around nine tenths seen once. The TCR originated in a man between 50 and 59 years old with acute or convalescent COVID-19. The chain links TRBV2 to TRBJ2-5; a possible D gene is TRBD1 (5 bases). Sequencing input: peripheral blood. This CDR3 is CASRTDQETQYF. Written as DNA, the CDR3 is TGTGCCAGCAGGACAGACCAAGAGACCCAGTACTTC. Full variable domain (remainder filled in from reference TRBV2 and TRBJ2-5): EPEVTQTPSHQVTQMGQEVILRCVPISNHLYFYWYRQILGQKVEFLVSFYNNEISEKSEIFDDQFSVERPDGSNFTLKIRSTKLEDSAMYFCASRTDQETQYFGPGTRLLVL.